The 32 T cell receptor beta chains below come from one sample, sequenced in a study of T cell changes during pregnancy in multiple sclerosis. The repertoire was sequenced with immunoSEQ multiplex PCR; TCRdb's copy has only in-frame clones and lacks some. The table records tens of thousands of clones, 88% of them present only once. The material sequenced was peripheral blood, taken before pregnancy. These receptors were collected from a female donor with multiple sclerosis, enrolled in a pregnancy study.

The CDR3 region has the DNA TGTGCCAGCAGTTCCACAGGGAACCCATTGTACGAGCAGTACTTC. The encoded protein is CASSSTGNPLYEQYF. The rearrangement links TRBV27 to TRBJ2-7; weak D call: TRBD1 (6 bases). The CDR3 runs 15 residues. V shed 4 bases and J shed 4 bases, with 17 bases lying between them. Germline lookup yields CDR1 MNHEY and CDR2 SMNVEV (reference sequence).

The V gene is TRBV18, the J gene TRBJ1-4; no clear D gene. Per germline, CDR1 KGHSH and CDR2 LQKENI. CDR3 length: 14 residues. Trimming left V 4 bases short and J 4 bases short, with 10 bases between. DNA for the CDR3: TGTGCCAGCTCACATAAAGGGAGTAATGAAAAACTGTTTTTT. Its protein product is CASSHKGSNEKLFF.

The genes are TRBV7-2 and TRBJ1-1; unclear D gene. The CDR3 length is 14 residues. Germline V gives CDR1 SGHTA, CDR2 FQGNSA. With 3 bases removed from V and 0 bases from J, the gap between germline ends came to 8 bases. The CDR3 DNA reads as TGTGCCAGCAGCTTTGGTACAGTGAACACTGAAGCTTTCTTT. Translation gives CASSFGTVNTEAFF.

The chain uses TRBV9 and TRBJ2-7, with TRBD2 identical over 15 bases. The V gene end was trimmed by 0 bases and the J gene end by 7 bases; junction bases not matched to a gene: 5. The V gene's germline CDR1 is SGDLS and CDR2 YYNGEE. The CDR3 consists of 16 residues. The chain's CDR3 is CASSVGTSGRVVEQYF. DNA of the CDR3: TGTGCCAGCAGCGTAGGGACTAGCGGGAGGGTGGTGGAGCAGTACTTC.

This clone was seen only a few times. This chain uses TRBV30 with TRBJ1-6; possibly TRBD1 for D (6 bases). Germline CDR1 reads GTSNPN; CDR2 reads SVGIG (reference sequence). The ends were cut back, 5 bases at V and 7 bases at J, with 9 bases in the middle. The CDR3 has 12 residues. The CDR3: CAWATGNSPLHF. The DNA of the CDR3 is TGTGCCTGGGCAACAGGGAATTCACCCCTCCACTTT.

The chain combines TRBV6-4 with TRBJ2-6; maybe TRBD2 (6 bases). The V gene lost 4 bases and the J gene lost 4 bases, with 11 bases spanning the gap. The germline V gene has CDR1 MRHNA and CDR2 SNTAGT. The CDR3 consists of 15 residues. The CDR3 DNA sequence: TGTGCCAGCAGTGTGGAGGGTTTAGGGGCCAACGTCCTGACTTTC. This codes for CASSVEGLGANVLTF.

The chain is built from TRBV27 and TRBJ1-1; 7 bases match TRBD1. CDR3 length: 14 amino acids. V gave up 7 bases and J gave up 10 bases; unmatched junction bases: 15. CDR1 and CDR2 from the germline V gene are MNHEY and SMNVEV (reference sequence). The CDR3 spells CASIGVPRQGAAFF. The CDR3 coding sequence is TGTGCCAGCATAGGAGTCCCAAGACAGGGTGCAGCTTTCTTT.

The rearrangement joins TRBV2 to TRBJ2-1; possibly TRBD1 for D (6 bases). The CDR3 totals 13 residues. Trimming took 3 bases from V and 5 from J, leaving 8 bases between them. CDR1 SNHLY and CDR2 FYNNEI come from the germline V gene. CDR3 in DNA: TGTGCCAGCAGTGACCCAGGGGACAATGAGCAGTTCTTC. Translating it yields CASSDPGDNEQFF.

This chain joins TRBV30 and TRBJ1-4; D may be TRBD1 (6 bases). Trimming shortened V by 3 bases and J by 10 bases, and 18 bases separated the two germline ends. Per germline, CDR1 GTSNPN and CDR2 SVGIG (reference sequence). The CDR3 totals 14 residues. CDR3 protein: CAWSAGGAGLKLFF. CDR3 coding DNA: TGTGCCTGGAGCGCCGGGGGGGCAGGGTTAAAACTGTTTTTT.

The chain has TRBV29-1 and TRBJ2-2, with 8 bases aligning to TRBD1. The CDR3 extends over 13 amino acids. Germline values: CDR1 SQVTM, CDR2 ANQGSEA. V dropped 6 bases and J dropped 8; count of bases not matched to a gene: 8. CDR3 sequence (DNA): TGCAGCGTCGGACAGGGCCGAAAAGGGGAGCTGTTTTTT. Its protein product is CSVGQGRKGELFF.

The genes are TRBV6-4 and TRBJ1-5, with a weak D call TRBD1 (5 bases). Per germline, CDR1 MRHNA and CDR2 SNTAGT. CDR3 length equals 14 residues. V shed 4 bases and J shed 6 bases, with 13 bases lying between them. The CDR3 DNA is TGTGCCAGCAGTGCGGAACCGGGGGGTCAGCCCCAGCATTTT. Amino acid sequence: CASSAEPGGQPQHF.

The rearrangement joins TRBV30 to TRBJ1-2; TRBD1 is a possible D gene (5 bases). In germline, CDR1 is GTSNPN, CDR2 SVGIG (reference sequence). This CDR3 is 13 amino acids long. Trimming removed 1 base at V and 4 bases at J, with 10 bases between. The DNA for the CDR3 is TGTGCCTGGAGTGCCAGGGTGCGCTATGGCTACACCTTC. Protein sequence: CAWSARVRYGYTF.

V gene TRBV7-9 combines with J gene TRBJ1-2, with a tentative D call TRBD1 (5 bases). From germline, CDR1 is SEHNR and CDR2 FQNEAQ (reference sequence). Trimming cost V 5 bases and J 4 bases, with 14 bases left between them. CDR3 size: 14 residues. CDR3 in amino acids: CASSSPGHPYGYTF. CDR3 in DNA: TGTGCCAGCAGCAGTCCTGGACACCCCTATGGCTACACCTTC.

The chain carries TRBV12-1 and TRBJ2-1; the table's D call TRBD2 went unverified against the DNA. TRBV12-1 is deemed a pseudogene. This CDR3 region has 19 residues. CDR3 sequence reads: CASSFGPTSSTPMYNEQFF. The CDR3, as DNA: TGTGCCAGCAGCTTTGGACCGACTAGTTCCACCCCAATGTACAATGAGCAGTTCTTC.

This clone was seen only once. V and J are TRBV9 and TRBJ1-1, with D hard to call. The CDR3 spans 13 residues. CDR1 SGDLS and CDR2 YYNGEE come from the germline V gene. Trimming removed 3 bases from V and 0 bases from J, with 6 bases in between. CDR3 bases: TGTGCCAGCAGCGGAGGCATGAACACTGAAGCTTTCTTT. As protein: CASSGGMNTEAFF. Together with reference TRBV9 and TRBJ1-1, the CDR3 gives the full variable domain: DSGVTQTPKHLITATGQRVTLRCSPRSGDLSVYWYQQSLDQGLQFLIQYYNGEERAKGNILERFSAQQFPDLHSELNLSSLELGDSALYFCASSGGMNTEAFFGQGTRLTVV.

V usage is TRBV4-3 and J usage is TRBJ2-7; 11 bases are a match to TRBD2. V gave up 3 bases and J gave up 2 bases; unmatched junction bases: 6. The V gene's germline CDR1 is LGHNA and CDR2 YSLEER. CDR3 length: 16 residues. The CDR3 loop reads CASSHATSGGTYEQYF. DNA of the CDR3: TGCGCCAGCAGCCATGCTACTAGCGGGGGTACCTACGAGCAGTACTTC.

The gene calls are TRBV30 and TRBJ1-2, with 7 bases aligning to TRBD1. The CDR3 spans 14 residues. After removal of 2 bases from V and 3 bases from J, the junction contained 6 bases not matched to a gene. The germline gives CDR1 GTSNPN, CDR2 SVGIG (reference sequence). The CDR3 region has the DNA TGTGCCTGGAGTACCACAGGGGTTGACTATGGCTACACCTTC. As protein: CAWSTTGVDYGYTF.

V usage is TRBV5-1 and J usage is TRBJ2-5, with a possible D match to TRBD2 (6 bases). CDR3 length: 19 amino acids. The ends were cut back, 4 bases at V and 5 bases at J, with 30 bases in the middle. Germline loops: CDR1 SGHRS, CDR2 YFSETQ. The CDR3 loop reads CASSPLVAGRPEMRETQYF. In nucleotides, the CDR3 is TGCGCCAGCAGCCCCTTGGTGGCGGGGAGGCCCGAGATGCGGGAGACCCAGTACTTC.

V and J are TRBV4-1 and TRBJ2-1, with D perhaps matching TRBD2 (5 bases). This CDR3 has 16 amino acids. V was trimmed by 0 bases and J by 4 bases, leaving 13 bases between them. CDR1 MGHRA and CDR2 YSYEKL come from the germline V gene. The CDR3 bases are TGCGCCAGCAGCCAAGATACCCTAGCCCTATACAATGAGCAGTTCTTC. Amino acid sequence: CASSQDTLALYNEQFF.

The chain uses TRBV18 and TRBJ1-1; D is ambiguous. The CDR3 is made up of 17 amino acids. V was cut by 3 bases and J by 1 base, with 18 bases left in between. Germline assignment: CDR1 KGHSH and CDR2 LQKENI. CDR3 loop: CASSPPSTASWNTEAFF. The CDR3 coding sequence is TGTGCCAGCTCACCCCCTAGCACAGCGTCCTGGAACACTGAAGCTTTCTTT. Variable domain in full (rest from reference TRBV18 and TRBJ1-1): NAGVMQNPRHLVRRRGQEARLRCSPMKGHSHVYWYRQLPEEGLKFMVYLQKENIIDESGMPKERFSAEFPKEGPSILRIQQVVRGDSAAYFCASSPPSTASWNTEAFFGQGTRLTVV.

The table lists this clone with a few counts. The rearrangement links TRBV5-1 to TRBJ1-1; D not resolved. Germline CDR1 is SGHRS and CDR2 is YFSETQ. This CDR3 is 14 amino acids long. V was pared by 0 bases and J by 5 bases, with 11 bases between. The CDR3 DNA sequence: TGCGCCAGCAGCTTGGCCGGCAGCGAGACTGAAGCTTTCTTT. Translated, it gives CASSLAGSETEAFF.

The rearrangement links TRBV2 to TRBJ2-7; 11 nucleotides match TRBD1. V shed 1 base and J 6 bases; nucleotides not matched to a gene: 8. The germline gives CDR1 SNHLY, CDR2 FYNNEI. This CDR3 has 16 residues. Here the CDR3 DNA reads TGTGCCAGCAGTGAAGGGACAGGGGGCAGCCTCGCCGAGCAGTACTTC. Protein product: CASSEGTGGSLAEQYF.

The genes are TRBV9 and TRBJ1-2, with TRBD1 identical over 7 bases. The CDR3 is 17 amino acids. V was clipped by 4 bases and J by 6 bases; unmatched bases: 18. Germline CDR1 is SGDLS and CDR2 is YYNGEE. The DNA for the CDR3 is TGTGCCAGCAGCCCGACCTCCCGGAACAGGGGTAGGGATGGCTACACCTTC. Its protein product is CASSPTSRNRGRDGYTF. Based on the CDR3 plus reference TRBV9 and TRBJ1-2, the full variable domain is DSGVTQTPKHLITATGQRVTLRCSPRSGDLSVYWYQQSLDQGLQFLIQYYNGEERAKGNILERFSAQQFPDLHSELNLSSLELGDSALYFCASSPTSRNRGRDGYTFGSGTRLTVV.

The chain links TRBV5-1 to TRBJ1-1; unclear D gene. CDR3 length equals 14 residues. Germline-derived CDR1 and CDR2 are SGHRS and YFSETQ. Deletions cut 0 bases from V and 2 bases from J, with 8 bases between. The DNA for the CDR3 is TGCGCCAGCAGCTTGGCGGCGGGAAACACTGAAGCTTTCTTT. Its protein product is CASSLAAGNTEAFF. The full variable domain, its missing parts supplied by reference TRBV5-1 and TRBJ1-1, is KAGVTQTPRYLIKTRGQQVTLSCSPISGHRSVSWYQQTPGQGLQFLFEYFSETQRNKGNFPGRFSGRQFSNSRSEMNVSTLELGDSALYLCASSLAAGNTEAFFGQGTRLTVV.

The chain uses TRBV6-1 and TRBJ1-1, with 12 bases identical to TRBD1. Trimming took 5 bases from V and 5 from J; bases not matched to a gene: 3. From germline, CDR1 is MNHNS and CDR2 SASEGT. This CDR3 comprises 14 residues. The CDR3, as DNA: TGTGCCAGCAGTTGGGACAGGGGGCAGACTGAAGCTTTCTTT. Its translation is CASSWDRGQTEAFF.

This chain links TRBV5-4 with TRBJ1-6; 10 nucleotides line up with TRBD1. The germline V gene encodes CDR1 SGHNT and CDR2 YYREEE (reference sequence). The ends lost 2 bases at V and 13 bases at J; junction bases unmatched: 12. The CDR3 contains 16 residues. CDR3 nucleotide sequence: TGTGCCAGCAGCTTAGACTCGACAGGGGGCAGGGCGCCCCTCCACTTT. Translating gives CASSLDSTGGRAPLHF.

A single count supports this clone. J is TRBJ1-1 and V is TRBV4-2, with TRBD1 matching 7 bases. Germline V gene data show CDR1 as LGHNA and CDR2 as YNFKEQ. This CDR3 is built from 16 residues. V gave up 1 base and J gave up 5 bases; unmatched junction bases: 10. CDR3 region: CASSQGKGAMWTEAFF. The DNA of the CDR3 is TGTGCCAGCAGCCAAGGGAAGGGGGCGATGTGGACTGAAGCTTTCTTT.

The V call is TRBV7-9, the J call TRBJ2-2, with 10 bases lining up with TRBD1. Per the germline V gene, CDR1 is SEHNR and CDR2 is FQNEAQ (reference sequence). With V trimmed by 5 bases and J by 5 bases, 8 bases remained unmatched. The CDR3 totals 16 residues. CDR3 in DNA: TGTGCCAGCAGCAAAGGGGACAGGGGTGATACCGGGGAGCTGTTTTTT. Amino acids: CASSKGDRGDTGELFF.

J is TRBJ1-1 and V is TRBV19, with 9 nucleotides matching TRBD1. The CDR3 is 14 residues long. CDR1 LNHDA and CDR2 SQIVND come from the germline V gene (reference sequence). After removal of 8 bases from V and 4 bases from J, the junction contained 8 bases not matched to a gene. CDR3 nucleotide sequence: TGTGCCAGTGGGTCCCGGGACAGGGTCACTGAAGCTTTCTTT. Translation gives CASGSRDRVTEAFF.

The V call is TRBV25-1, the J call TRBJ2-3, with 10 bases that match TRBD1. CDR1 and CDR2 (germline): MGHDK, SYGVNS. V shed 5 bases and J 6 bases; nucleotides not matched to a gene: 8. This CDR3 comprises 15 residues. The CDR3 sequence is CASSYHGTGVDTQYF. Here the CDR3 DNA reads TGTGCCAGCAGTTACCACGGGACAGGGGTGGATACGCAGTATTTT.

The chain uses TRBV5-1 and TRBJ1-4; the D gene is possibly TRBD1 (5 bases). Trimming left V 1 base short and J 1 base short, with 5 bases between. The CDR3 is 14 amino acids. Germline CDR1 and CDR2: SGHRS and YFSETQ. CDR3 in amino acids: CASSLTGTNEKLFF. The CDR3 nucleotides are TGCGCCAGCAGCTTGACAGGAACTAATGAAAAACTGTTTTTT.

J is TRBJ2-5 and V is TRBV27, with D possibly TRBD1 on 5 matching bases. In germline, CDR1 is MNHEY, CDR2 SMNVEV (reference sequence). Trimming stripped 2 bases from V and 7 bases from J, with 23 bases between. This CDR3 is built from 17 residues. The CDR3 region is CASSLKGTGFAPGTQYF. The CDR3 coding sequence is TGTGCCAGCAGTTTAAAGGGTACAGGCTTCGCCCCGGGGACCCAGTACTTC.